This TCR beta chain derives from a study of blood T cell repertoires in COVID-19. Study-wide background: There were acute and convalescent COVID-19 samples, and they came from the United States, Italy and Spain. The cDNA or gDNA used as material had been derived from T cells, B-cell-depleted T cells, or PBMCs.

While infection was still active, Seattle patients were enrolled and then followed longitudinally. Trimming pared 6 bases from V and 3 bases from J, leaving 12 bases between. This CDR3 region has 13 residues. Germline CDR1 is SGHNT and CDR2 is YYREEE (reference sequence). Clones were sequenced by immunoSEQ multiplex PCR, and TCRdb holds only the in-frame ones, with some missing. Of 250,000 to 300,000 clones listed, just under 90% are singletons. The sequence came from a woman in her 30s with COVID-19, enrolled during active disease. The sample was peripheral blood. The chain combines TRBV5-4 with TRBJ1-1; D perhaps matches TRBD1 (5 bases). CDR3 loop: CASNIDSYTEAFF. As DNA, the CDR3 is TGTGCCAGCAACATCGACAGTTACACTGAAGCTTTCTTT. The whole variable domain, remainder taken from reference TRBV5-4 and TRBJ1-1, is ETGVTQSPTHLIKTRGQQVTLRCSSQSGHNTVSWYQQALGQGPQFIFQYYREEENGRGNFPPRFSGLQFPNYSSELNVNALELDDSALYLCASNIDSYTEAFFGQGTRLTVV.